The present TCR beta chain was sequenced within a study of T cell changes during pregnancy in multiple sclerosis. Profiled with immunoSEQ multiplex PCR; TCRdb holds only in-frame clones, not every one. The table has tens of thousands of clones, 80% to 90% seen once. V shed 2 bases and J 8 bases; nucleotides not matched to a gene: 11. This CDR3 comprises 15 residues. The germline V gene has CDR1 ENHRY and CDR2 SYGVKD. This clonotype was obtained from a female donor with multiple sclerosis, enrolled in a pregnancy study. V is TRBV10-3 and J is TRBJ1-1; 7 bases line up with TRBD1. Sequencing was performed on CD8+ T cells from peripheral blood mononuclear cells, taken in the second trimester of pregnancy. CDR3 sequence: CAISETDREYGEAFF. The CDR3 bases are TGTGCCATCAGTGAGACCGACAGGGAGTATGGCGAAGCTTTCTTT.